This TCR beta chain was sequenced in a study of spatial heterogeneity in lung cancer. Overall study: Sequence detection consistently recorded a greater number of beta-chain than alpha-chain sequences. Study-level results: Relative to follow-up, resection was when ubiquitous expanded tumor TCRs appeared more in blood.

Per germline, CDR1 SGDLS and CDR2 YYNGEE. V was pared by 0 bases and J by 10 bases, with 13 bases of the junction left unmatched. This CDR3 is built from 16 residues. Time point specified: sample taken at primary tumor resection. There were 72 donors, all of them untreated patients with early-stage non-small cell lung cancer. In the library, each TCR cDNA molecule bore its own unique molecular identifier. TCRdb itself ran the 5' RACE reads through MiXCR, one entry per CDR3 protein. The sample shows 24,000 or so distinct CDR3 sequences, 3% to 3.5% of them seen only once. This clonotype was counted many times. Its antigen remains unknown.

V is TRBV9 and J is TRBJ2-1; the match to TRBD2 covers 7 bases. This TCR came from a female donor with early-stage non-small cell lung cancer. The sequencing used PBMCs, collected at surgery. The CDR3 bases are TGTGCCAGCAGCGTAGATAAACTAGCGCGGTATGGAGAGCAGTTCTTC. It yields the protein CASSVDKLARYGEQFF.